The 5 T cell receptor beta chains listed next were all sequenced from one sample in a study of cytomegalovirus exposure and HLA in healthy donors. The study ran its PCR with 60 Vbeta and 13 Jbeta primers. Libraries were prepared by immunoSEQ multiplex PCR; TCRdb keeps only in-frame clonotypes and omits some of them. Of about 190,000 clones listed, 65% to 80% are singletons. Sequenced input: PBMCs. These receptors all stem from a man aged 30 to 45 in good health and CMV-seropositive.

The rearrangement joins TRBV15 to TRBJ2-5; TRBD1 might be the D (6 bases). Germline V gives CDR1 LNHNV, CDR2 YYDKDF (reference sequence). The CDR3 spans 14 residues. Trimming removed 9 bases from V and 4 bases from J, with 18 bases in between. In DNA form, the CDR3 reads TGTGCCACTCAGGGGCAGGGAGCAGGAGAGACCCAGTACTTC. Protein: CATQGQGAGETQYF.

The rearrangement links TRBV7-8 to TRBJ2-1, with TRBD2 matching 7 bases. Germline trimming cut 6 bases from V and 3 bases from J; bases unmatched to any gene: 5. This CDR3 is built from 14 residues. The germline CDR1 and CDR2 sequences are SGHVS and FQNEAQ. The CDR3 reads CASRSSGNYNEQFF. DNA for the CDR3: TGTGCCAGCAGATCGAGCGGGAACTACAATGAGCAGTTCTTC.

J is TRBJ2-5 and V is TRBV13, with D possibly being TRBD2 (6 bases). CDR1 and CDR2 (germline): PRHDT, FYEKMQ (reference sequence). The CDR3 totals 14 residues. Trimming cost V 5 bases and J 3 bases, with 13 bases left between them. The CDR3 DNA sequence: TGTGCCAGCAGCCCGACTAGTGGGAAAGAGACCCAGTACTTC. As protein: CASSPTSGKETQYF.

The CDR3 sequence: CASRGSRRGYGYTF. CDR3 in DNA: TGTGCCAGCAGAGGGAGCCGACGAGGCTATGGCTACACCTTC. V and J are TRBV25-1 and TRBJ1-2, with no clear D. The V end lost 6 bases, the J end lost 4 bases, and 15 bases lay between the germline ends. Germline CDR1 reads MGHDK; CDR2 reads SYGVNS. The CDR3 is made up of 14 amino acids.

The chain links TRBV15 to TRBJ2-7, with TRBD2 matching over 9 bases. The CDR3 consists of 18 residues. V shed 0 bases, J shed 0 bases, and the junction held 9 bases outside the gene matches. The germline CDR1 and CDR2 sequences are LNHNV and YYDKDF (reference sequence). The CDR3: CATSRDGRLADFSYEQYF. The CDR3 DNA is TGTGCCACCAGCAGAGATGGTAGACTAGCGGATTTCTCCTACGAGCAGTACTTC.